This TCR beta chain stems from a study of cytomegalovirus exposure and HLA in healthy donors. V gave up 0 bases and J gave up 5 bases; unmatched junction bases: 8. Germline V gene data show CDR1 as SGHRS and CDR2 as YFSETQ. The CDR3 has 17 residues. The PCR used 60 Vbeta and 13 Jbeta primers. The repertoire was sequenced with immunoSEQ multiplex PCR; TCRdb's copy has only in-frame clones and lacks some. Of under 200,000 clones detected, 78% appear once; the ten largest clones hold 13% to 15%. This receptor was identified in a woman aged 25 to 45 in good health and CMV-seropositive. Sequenced: PBMCs. The chain uses TRBV5-1 and TRBJ2-5; 12 bases are shared with TRBD2. CDR3 residues: CASSLVLAGGRSETQYF. CDR3 bases: TGCGCCAGCAGCTTGGTCCTAGCGGGGGGGCGAAGTGAGACCCAGTACTTC. Full variable domain (remainder filled in from reference TRBV5-1 and TRBJ2-5): KAGVTQTPRYLIKTRGQQVTLSCSPISGHRSVSWYQQTPGQGLQFLFEYFSETQRNKGNFPGRFSGRQFSNSRSEMNVSTLELGDSALYLCASSLVLAGGRSETQYFGPGTRLLVL.